One T cell receptor (beta chain) is described in this entry. The antigen remains unidentified. The sample comes from a study of T cell responses to AZD1222 COVID-19 vaccine. V lost 6 bases and J lost 9, with 17 bases in between. The CDR3 length is 13 residues. Study results and caveats: Repertoire sampling occurred only after the peak T cell response. Spike-wide vaccine-associated CD4 TCRs dominated at 160-218 and 743-854. The sample set comprised mostly white British donors with more females, and clonal diversity was possibly underestimated.

Using immunoSEQ multiplex PCR, the repertoire was profiled, and TCRdb retains in-frame clones only, with some absent. The data hold about 120,000 clones, with 80% to 90% observed a single time. The sample consisted of peripheral blood, taken on day 0 of AZD1222 vaccination. V and J are TRBV12-3 or TRBV12-4 and TRBJ1-2; D not certain. The sequence was collected from an adult in good health. CDR3 nucleotides: TGTGCCAGCAGAATATCACCGGCCAGCAGCTACACCTTC. This gives the protein CASRISPASSYTF.